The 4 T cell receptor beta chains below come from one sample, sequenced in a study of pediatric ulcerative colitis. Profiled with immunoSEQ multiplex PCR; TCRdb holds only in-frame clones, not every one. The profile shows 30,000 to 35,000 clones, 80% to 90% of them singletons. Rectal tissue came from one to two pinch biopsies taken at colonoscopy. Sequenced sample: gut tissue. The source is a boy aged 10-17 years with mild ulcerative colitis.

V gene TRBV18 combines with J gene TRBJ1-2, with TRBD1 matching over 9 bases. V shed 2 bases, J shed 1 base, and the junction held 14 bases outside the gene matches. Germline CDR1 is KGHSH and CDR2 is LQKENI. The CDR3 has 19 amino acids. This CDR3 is CASSPNPPGTGFGNYGYTF. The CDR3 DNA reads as TGTGCCAGCTCACCAAATCCTCCCGGGACAGGGTTTGGTAACTATGGCTACACCTTC.

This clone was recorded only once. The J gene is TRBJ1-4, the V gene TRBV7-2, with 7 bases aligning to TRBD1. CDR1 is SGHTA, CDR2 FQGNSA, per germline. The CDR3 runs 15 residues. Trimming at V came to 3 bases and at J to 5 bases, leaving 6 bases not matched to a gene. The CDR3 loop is CASSLRTGPNEKLFF. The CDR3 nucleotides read TGTGCCAGCAGCTTGAGGACAGGTCCCAATGAAAAACTGTTTTTT.

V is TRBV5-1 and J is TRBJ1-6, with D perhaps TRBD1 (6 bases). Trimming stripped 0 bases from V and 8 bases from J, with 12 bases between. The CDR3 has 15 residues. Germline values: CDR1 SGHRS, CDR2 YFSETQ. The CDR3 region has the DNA TGCGCCAGCAGCTTGGCGGGGGGCGTTCATTCACCCCTCCACTTT. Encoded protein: CASSLAGGVHSPLHF.

In nucleotides, the CDR3 is TGTGCCAGCAGCCCCAAGTTAAGGCAGACAAATCAGCCCCAGCATTTT. Translating gives CASSPKLRQTNQPQHF. The rearrangement uses TRBV28 and TRBJ1-5; D remains unclear. The germline V gene has CDR1 MDHEN and CDR2 SYDVKM. The V end was cut by 6 bases, the J end by 4 bases, with 19 bases between. The CDR3 runs to 16 residues.